This T cell receptor beta chain was recovered during a study of CD8 T cells in Susac syndrome. Roughly 0.45 to 1 ug RNA was reverse transcribed with random hexamers. In TCRdb, the immunoSEQ multiplex PCR reads were re-called with MiXCR into one record per CDR3 protein. The sample holds 100,000 to 150,000 distinct CDR3 sequences, approximately 93% seen once. The sample comprised CD8+ T cells from PBMCs. The sequence came from a human donor with multiple sclerosis.

The CDR3 region is CASSPPWGQDSNQPQHF. CDR3 nucleotides: TGTGCCAGCAGCCCCCCTTGGGGACAGGATAGCAATCAGCCCCAGCATTTT. V usage is TRBV7-2 and J usage is TRBJ1-5, with 8 positions matching TRBD1. The V gene end was trimmed by 5 bases and the J gene end by 0 bases; junction bases not matched to a gene: 9. Germline CDR1 and CDR2: SGHTA and FQGNSA. There are 17 residues in the CDR3.